Sequencing of this TCR beta chain was carried out in a study of T cell responses to AZD1222 COVID-19 vaccine. V shed 4 bases, J shed 7 bases, and the junction held 16 bases outside the gene matches. The CDR3 covers 17 residues. Germline assignment: CDR1 MDHEN and CDR2 SYDVKM. Study-level points and caveats: Clonal diversity was possibly underestimated, and the donors were mostly white British, with more females. The span of vaccine-associated CD4 TCRs extended across spike, with dominance at 160-218 and 743-854. Receipt of two AZD1222 doses was followed by a rise in Spike-specific TCR breadth and depth. Baseline seropositives among AZD1222 recipients totaled only 5 to 7.

Some clones are missing from TCRdb's copy, which holds only in-frame ones; the method was immunoSEQ multiplex PCR. The table records roughly 60,000 clones, around 80% of them present only once. This clone was seen a single time. Its antigen remains unknown. This chain connects TRBV28 to TRBJ2-1, with 7 nucleotides matching TRBD1. The clonotype was recovered from an adult who received the AZD1222 COVID-19 vaccine. This material consisted of peripheral blood, taken 28 days after the second AZD1222 dose. The CDR3 region is CASSSFLRGYFSNEQFF. In DNA form, the CDR3 reads TGTGCCAGCAGTTCATTCCTCAGGGGGTATTTTTCTAATGAGCAGTTCTTC.